The 18 T cell receptor beta chains in this list originate from one sample, sequenced in a study of blood T cells in healthy people across ages. Alongside a J-beta primer mix, a sample-barcoded 5' primer served in a second PCR lasting about 6 to 11 cycles. TCRdb independently ran MiXCR on the 5' RACE reads; one entry per CDR3 protein. The sample contains 1.5 million to 1.8 million distinct CDR3 sequences, roughly 43% of which appear only once. Sequencing was carried out using blood. These receptors all come from a woman aged 18-35 years in good health.

The genes are TRBV12-3 or TRBV12-4 and TRBJ1-3, with D perhaps TRBD1 (5 bases). The CDR3 sequence is 14 residues long. V dropped 3 bases and J dropped 4 bases, with 10 bases sitting between them. The CDR3 sequence: CASSFTTGGNTIYF. The CDR3 nucleotides read TGTGCCAGCAGTTTTACTACAGGAGGAAACACCATATATTTT.

In this sample, this clonotype turned up a few times. As DNA, the CDR3 is TGCGCCAGCAGCCAAGTAACAGGGGTTGGCTACACCTTC. Amino acid sequence: CASSQVTGVGYTF. This rearrangement joins TRBV4-1 to TRBJ1-2, with TRBD1 identical over 7 bases. V shed 1 base, J shed 7 bases, and the junction held 3 bases outside the gene matches. CDR1 and CDR2 (germline): MGHRA, YSYEKL. The CDR3 spans 13 residues.

This clonotype has just a few counts. V is TRBV3-1 and J is TRBJ2-1; TRBD2 aligns across 8 bases. Germline CDR1 reads LGHDT; CDR2 reads YNNKEL (reference sequence). CDR3 size: 17 residues. The junction had 17 bases not matched to a gene; V was cut back by 4 bases and J by 9 bases. CDR3 region: CASSPTSADPYLAEQFF. The CDR3 region has the DNA TGTGCCAGCAGCCCGACTAGCGCGGACCCTTACCTAGCTGAGCAGTTCTTC.

This sequence joins TRBV5-1 and TRBJ2-3; 11 bases agree with TRBD2. The CDR3 extends over 17 amino acids. CDR1 is SGHRS, CDR2 YFSETQ, per germline. V was clipped by 7 bases and J by 0 bases; unmatched bases: 10. CDR3 nucleotide sequence: TGCGCCAGCGACCAACTAGCGGGGGCCATTAGCACAGATACGCAGTATTTT. Its translation is CASDQLAGAISTDTQYF.

The CDR3 region is CASSASRDFESPLHF. Written as DNA, the CDR3 is TGTGCCAGCAGCGCCTCCAGGGATTTCGAATCACCCCTCCACTTT. This rearrangement joins TRBV7-9 to TRBJ1-6; a weak D match, TRBD1 (5 bases). Trimming cost V 5 bases and J 10 bases, with 18 bases left between them. The germline V gene has CDR1 SEHNR and CDR2 FQNEAQ (reference sequence). This CDR3 has 15 amino acids. The full variable domain, with the rest looked up from reference TRBV7-9 and TRBJ1-6, is DTGVSQNPRHKITKRGQNVTFRCDPISEHNRLYWYRQTLGQGPEFLTYFQNEAQLEKSRLLSDRFSAERPKGSFSTLEIQRTEQGDSAMYLCASSASRDFESPLHFGNGTRLTVT.

This clonotype was counted between two and nine times. V gene TRBV20-1 combines with J gene TRBJ1-5; tentatively, D is TRBD1 (6 bases). With 3 bases removed from V and 1 base from J, the gap between germline ends came to 10 bases. The V gene's germline CDR1 is DFQATT and CDR2 SNEGSKA (reference sequence). The CDR3 runs to 14 residues. CDR3 in amino acids: CSASRQGSNQPQHF. The CDR3 DNA sequence: TGCAGTGCTAGTCGCCAGGGGAGCAATCAGCCCCAGCATTTT.

The chain couples TRBV10-1 to TRBJ1-1; D gene ambiguous. The V and J ends lost 3 bases and 3 bases respectively, with 14 bases between them. The CDR3 is 15 amino acids. CDR1 is WNHNN, CDR2 SYGVQD, per germline (reference sequence). CDR3 nucleotide sequence: TGCGCCAGCAGTGAACCTTCTCAGTGGGACACTGAAGCTTTCTTT. It specifies CASSEPSQWDTEAFF.

This clonotype was counted only a few times. The chain employs TRBV7-9 and TRBJ2-5, with 8 bases lining up with TRBD2. Germline-derived CDR1 and CDR2 are SEHNR and FQNEAQ (reference sequence). This CDR3 spans 16 amino acids. Trimming cost V 5 bases and J 5 bases; bases outside gene matches: 13. The CDR3 sequence: CASSDRGGMVGETQYF. The CDR3 region has the DNA TGTGCCAGCAGCGACCGGGGGGGGATGGTAGGCGAGACCCAGTACTTC.

This chain links TRBV6-1 with TRBJ1-4, with 8 bases identical to TRBD1. Germline V gene sequence: CDR1 MNHNS, CDR2 SASEGT. The CDR3 is 19 amino acids. The CDR3 DNA sequence: TGTACTACCGGCGGACAGGGTGTTTCTGTTGGTTATATTGATGAAAAACTGTTTTTT. Translating it yields CTTGGQGVSVGYIDEKLFF.

This chain connects TRBV29-1 to TRBJ2-1; TRBD2 aligns across 8 bases. The CDR3 has 16 residues. Germline V gene data show CDR1 as SQVTM and CDR2 as ANQGSEA. V lost 5 bases to trimming and J lost 1 base; unmatched junction nucleotides: 10. For the CDR3, the DNA is TGCAGCGTTTGCATAGGGTCTAGCGGGTCCTACAATGAGCAGTTCTTC. Protein product: CSVCIGSSGSYNEQFF.

This clonotype was counted only a few times. The chain joins TRBV7-2 to TRBJ2-1; the D is unclear. The V gene lost 6 bases and the J gene lost 5 bases, with 20 bases spanning the gap. Per germline, CDR1 SGHTA and CDR2 FQGNSA. The CDR3 covers 16 residues. The CDR3 loop reads CASRSPRAQIDNEQFF. In nucleotides, the CDR3 is TGTGCCAGCAGGAGCCCTCGAGCCCAGATCGACAATGAGCAGTTCTTC. Filled out from reference TRBV7-2 and TRBJ2-1, the complete variable domain reads GAGVSQSPSNKVTEKGKDVELRCDPISGHTALYWYRQSLGQGLEFLIYFQGNSAPDKSGLPSDRFSAERTGGSVSTLTIQRTQQEDSAVYLCASRSPRAQIDNEQFFGPGTRLTVL.

The rearrangement links TRBV9 to TRBJ2-3; D perhaps matches TRBD1 (6 bases). In germline, CDR1 is SGDLS, CDR2 YYNGEE. CDR3 size: 14 residues. Trimming removed 3 bases from V and 2 bases from J, with 10 bases in between. This CDR3 is CASSGGLITDTQYF. CDR3 bases: TGTGCCAGCAGCGGGGGGCTCATCACAGATACGCAGTATTTT.

Only a few counts were recorded for this clonotype. The gene calls are TRBV7-9 and TRBJ2-3; perhaps TRBD1 as D (5 bases). The length of the CDR3 is 18 residues. Trimming removed 5 bases at V and 1 base at J, with 22 bases between. Germline lookup yields CDR1 SEHNR and CDR2 FQNEAQ (reference sequence). CDR3 protein: CASSVPKGLQERTDTQYF. CDR3 in DNA: TGTGCCAGCAGCGTTCCTAAAGGTTTACAGGAGCGCACAGATACGCAGTATTTT.

This clonotype showed up just a few times. The rearrangement links TRBV7-9 to TRBJ1-5; D uncertain. The CDR3 totals 13 residues. Trimming removed 2 bases at V and 7 bases at J, with 9 bases between. CDR1 SEHNR and CDR2 FQNEAQ come from the germline V gene (reference sequence). CDR3 sequence (DNA): TGTGCCAGCAGCTTAACACGAGGACAGCCCCAGCATTTT. As protein: CASSLTRGQPQHF. Filled out from reference TRBV7-9 and TRBJ1-5, the complete variable domain reads DTGVSQNPRHKITKRGQNVTFRCDPISEHNRLYWYRQTLGQGPEFLTYFQNEAQLEKSRLLSDRFSAERPKGSFSTLEIQRTEQGDSAMYLCASSLTRGQPQHFGDGTRLSIL.

This clonotype occurred once. The chain links TRBV27 to TRBJ2-5; the match to TRBD2 covers 8 bases. Germline V gene lookup returns CDR1 MNHEY and CDR2 SMNVEV (reference sequence). CDR3 length: 15 residues. Trimming cost V 9 bases and J 2 bases; bases outside gene matches: 11. The CDR3 DNA reads TGTGCCAGTGCCAGAAGCGGGGGTGAGCAAGAGACCCAGTACTTC. Protein: CASARSGGEQETQYF.

In this sample, this clonotype turned up a few times. The chain joins TRBV20-1 to TRBJ2-1; D is perhaps TRBD2 (5 bases). CDR1 and CDR2 (germline): DFQATT, SNEGSKA (reference sequence). This CDR3 spans 12 amino acids. Trimming stripped 2 bases from V and 6 bases from J, with 8 bases between. As DNA, the CDR3 is TGCAGTGCTAGACCCGGGATCAATGAGCAGTTCTTC. Translation gives CSARPGINEQFF.

This clonotype came up a few times. The J gene is TRBJ2-7, the V gene TRBV20-1; D is uncertain. The CDR3 is made up of 12 amino acids. CDR1 and CDR2 (germline): DFQATT, SNEGSKA (reference sequence). The V end was cut by 4 bases, the J end by 5 bases, with 12 bases between. CDR3 DNA: TGCAGTGCTACATCGGCAGCTGACGAGCAGTACTTC. This translates into CSATSAADEQYF.

The chain employs TRBV21-1 and TRBJ2-7; the D call in the table, TRBD2, was not verified against the DNA. TRBV21-1 has pseudogene status. The CDR3 covers 15 residues. This chain's CDR3 is CASSKGLAGVYEQYF. For the CDR3, the DNA is TGTGCCAGCAGCAAGGGACTAGCGGGAGTCTACGAGCAGTACTTC.